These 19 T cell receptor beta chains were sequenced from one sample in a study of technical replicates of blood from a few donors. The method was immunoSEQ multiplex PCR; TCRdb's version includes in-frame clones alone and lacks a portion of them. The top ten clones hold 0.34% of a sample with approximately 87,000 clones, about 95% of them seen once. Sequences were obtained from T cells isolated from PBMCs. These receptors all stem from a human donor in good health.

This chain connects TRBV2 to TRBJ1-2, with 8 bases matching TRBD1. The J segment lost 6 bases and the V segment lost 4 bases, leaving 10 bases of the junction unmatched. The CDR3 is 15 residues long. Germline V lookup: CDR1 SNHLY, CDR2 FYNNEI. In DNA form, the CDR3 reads TGTGCCAGCAGTGCCGATCAGGGGGCCATCAATGGCTACACCTTC. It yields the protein CASSADQGAINGYTF.

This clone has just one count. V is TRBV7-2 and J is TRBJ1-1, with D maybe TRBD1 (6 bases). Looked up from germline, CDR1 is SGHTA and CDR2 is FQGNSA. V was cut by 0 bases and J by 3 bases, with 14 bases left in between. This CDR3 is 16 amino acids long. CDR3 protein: CASSLATGTRYTEAFF. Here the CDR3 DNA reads TGTGCCAGCAGCTTAGCCACAGGGACAAGGTACACTGAAGCTTTCTTT. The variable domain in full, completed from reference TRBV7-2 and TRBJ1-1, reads GAGVSQSPSNKVTEKGKDVELRCDPISGHTALYWYRQSLGQGLEFLIYFQGNSAPDKSGLPSDRFSAERTGGSVSTLTIQRTQQEDSAVYLCASSLATGTRYTEAFFGQGTRLTVV.

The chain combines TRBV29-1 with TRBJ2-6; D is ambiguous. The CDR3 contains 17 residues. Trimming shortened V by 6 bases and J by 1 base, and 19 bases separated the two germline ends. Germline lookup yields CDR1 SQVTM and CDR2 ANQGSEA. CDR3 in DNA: TGCAGCGTGGATGACATAGAAACCCCATCTGGGGCCAACGTCCTGACTTTC. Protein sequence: CSVDDIETPSGANVLTF.

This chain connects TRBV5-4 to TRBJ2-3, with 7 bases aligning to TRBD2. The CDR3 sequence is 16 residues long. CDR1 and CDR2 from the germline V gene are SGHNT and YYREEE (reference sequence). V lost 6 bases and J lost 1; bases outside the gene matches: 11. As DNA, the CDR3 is TGTGCCAGCACCCCCGGGGGGAGAGGGGGCACAGATACGCAGTATTTT. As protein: CASTPGGRGGTDTQYF.

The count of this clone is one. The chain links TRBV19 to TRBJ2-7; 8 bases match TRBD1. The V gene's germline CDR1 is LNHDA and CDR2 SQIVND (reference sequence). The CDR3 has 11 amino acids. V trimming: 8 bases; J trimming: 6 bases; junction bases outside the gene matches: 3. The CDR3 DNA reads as TGTGCCAGTCGACAGGGGAGCGAGCAGTACTTC. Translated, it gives CASRQGSEQYF.

This CDR3 reads CASSLSGSPYEQYF. The CDR3 coding sequence is TGTGCCAGCAGCCTAAGCGGAAGCCCCTACGAGCAGTACTTC. The rearrangement links TRBV9 to TRBJ2-7; weak D call: TRBD2 (5 bases). CDR3 length: 14 residues. Germline loops: CDR1 SGDLS, CDR2 YYNGEE. V lost 4 bases to trimming and J lost 2 bases, with 13 bases between them.

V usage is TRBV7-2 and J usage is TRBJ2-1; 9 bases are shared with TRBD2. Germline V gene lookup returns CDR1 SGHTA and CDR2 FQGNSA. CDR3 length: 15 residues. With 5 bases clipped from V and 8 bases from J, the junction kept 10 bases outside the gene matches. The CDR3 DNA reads TGTGCCAGCAGCCCTATAGCGGGAGTAGTTTATGAGCAGTTCTTC. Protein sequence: CASSPIAGVVYEQFF.

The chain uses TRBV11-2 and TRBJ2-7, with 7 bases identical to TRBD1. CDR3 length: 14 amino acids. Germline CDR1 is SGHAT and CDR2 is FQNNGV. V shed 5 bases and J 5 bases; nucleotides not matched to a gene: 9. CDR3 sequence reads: CASSGLKTGNEQYF. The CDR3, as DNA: TGTGCCAGCAGCGGCCTTAAGACAGGGAACGAGCAGTACTTC.

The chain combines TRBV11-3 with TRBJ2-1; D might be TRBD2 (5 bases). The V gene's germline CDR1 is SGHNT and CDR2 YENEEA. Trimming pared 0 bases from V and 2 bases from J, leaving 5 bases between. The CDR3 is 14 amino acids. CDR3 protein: CASSLDSAYNEQFF. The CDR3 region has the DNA TGTGCCAGCAGCTTAGATAGCGCCTACAATGAGCAGTTCTTC.

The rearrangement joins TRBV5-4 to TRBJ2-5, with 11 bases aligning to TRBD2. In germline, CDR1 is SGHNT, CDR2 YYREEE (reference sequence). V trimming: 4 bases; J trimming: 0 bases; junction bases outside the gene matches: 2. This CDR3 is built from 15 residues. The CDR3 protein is CASSQGLADQETQYF. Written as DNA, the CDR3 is TGTGCCAGCAGCCAGGGACTAGCGGACCAAGAGACCCAGTACTTC. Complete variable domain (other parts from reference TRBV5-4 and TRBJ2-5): ETGVTQSPTHLIKTRGQQVTLRCSSQSGHNTVSWYQQALGQGPQFIFQYYREEENGRGNFPPRFSGLQFPNYSSELNVNALELDDSALYLCASSQGLADQETQYFGPGTRLLVL.

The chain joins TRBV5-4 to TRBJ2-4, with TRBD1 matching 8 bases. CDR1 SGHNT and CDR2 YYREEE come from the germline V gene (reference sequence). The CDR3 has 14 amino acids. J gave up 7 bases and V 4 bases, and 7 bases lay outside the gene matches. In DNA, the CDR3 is TGTGCCAGCAGCCTGGACAGGGAGTTGAACATTCAGTACTTC. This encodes CASSLDRELNIQYF.

In DNA form, the CDR3 reads TGCAGTGCTAGAGAACACGACAGGGCTTTCTTT. It is translated as CSAREHDRAFF. V and J are TRBV20-1 and TRBJ1-1; D is perhaps TRBD1 (6 bases). CDR1 and CDR2 (germline): DFQATT, SNEGSKA (reference sequence). V lost 0 bases and J 11 bases, leaving 10 bases between the germline ends. The CDR3 is 11 residues long.

The CDR3 coding sequence is TGTGCCTGGAGCGCCACCAGAGAGCAGTACTTC. The encoded protein is CAWSATREQYF. The chain is built from TRBV30 and TRBJ2-7; the D is unclear. Germline V gene data show CDR1 as GTSNPN and CDR2 as SVGIG (reference sequence). V was pared by 3 bases and J by 7 bases, with 10 bases between. CDR3 length: 11 residues. Using reference TRBV30 and TRBJ2-7 for the parts outside the CDR3, the full variable domain is SQTIHQWPATLVQPVGSPLSLECTVEGTSNPNLYWYRQAAGRGLQLLFYSVGIGQISSEVPQNLSASRPQDRQFILSSKKLLLSDSGFYLCAWSATREQYFGPGTRLTVT.

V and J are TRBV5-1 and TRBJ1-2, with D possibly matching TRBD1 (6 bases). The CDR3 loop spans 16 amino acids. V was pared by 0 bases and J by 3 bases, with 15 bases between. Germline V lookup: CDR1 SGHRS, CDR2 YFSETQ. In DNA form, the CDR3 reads TGCGCCAGCAGCTTGGTGAAACAACAGGGCCACTATGGCTACACCTTC. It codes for CASSLVKQQGHYGYTF.

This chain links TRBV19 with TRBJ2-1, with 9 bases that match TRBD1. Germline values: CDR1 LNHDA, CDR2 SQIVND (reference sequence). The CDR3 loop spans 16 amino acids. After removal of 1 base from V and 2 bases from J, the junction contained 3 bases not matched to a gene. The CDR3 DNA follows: TGTGCCAGTAGTATAGGCGGGACAGGGACCTACAATGAGCAGTTCTTC. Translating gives CASSIGGTGTYNEQFF. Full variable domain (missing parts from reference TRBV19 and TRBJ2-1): DGGITQSPKYLFRKEGQNVTLSCEQNLNHDAMYWYRQDPGQGLRLIYYSQIVNDFQKGDIAEGYSVSREKKESFPLTVTSAQKNPTAFYLCASSIGGTGTYNEQFFGPGTRLTVL.

The CDR3 bases are TGCGCCAGCAGCCAGGGACTAGCGGTAAACTACGAGCAGTACTTC. Translating gives CASSQGLAVNYEQYF. V and J are TRBV4-1 and TRBJ2-7, with 11 bases aligning to TRBD2. CDR1 is MGHRA, CDR2 YSYEKL, per germline. The V gene end was trimmed by 3 bases and the J gene end by 3 bases; junction bases not matched to a gene: 4. The CDR3 consists of 15 residues.

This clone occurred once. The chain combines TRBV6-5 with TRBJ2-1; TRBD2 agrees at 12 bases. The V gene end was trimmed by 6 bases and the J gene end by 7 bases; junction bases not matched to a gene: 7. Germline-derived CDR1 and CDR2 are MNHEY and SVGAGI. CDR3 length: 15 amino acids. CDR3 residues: CASSSGLAGPNEQFF. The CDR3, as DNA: TGTGCCAGCAGCTCAGGACTAGCGGGACCGAATGAGCAGTTCTTC.

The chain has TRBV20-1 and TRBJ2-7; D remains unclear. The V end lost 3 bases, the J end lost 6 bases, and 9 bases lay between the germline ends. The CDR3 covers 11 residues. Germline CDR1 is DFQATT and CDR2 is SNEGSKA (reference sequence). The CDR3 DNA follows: TGCAGTGCTAGCCAACACCCCGAGCAGTACTTC. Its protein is CSASQHPEQYF.

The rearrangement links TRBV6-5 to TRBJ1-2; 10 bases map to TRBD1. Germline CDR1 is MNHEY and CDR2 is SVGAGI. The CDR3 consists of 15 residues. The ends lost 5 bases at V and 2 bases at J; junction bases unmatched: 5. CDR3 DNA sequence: TGTGCCAGCAGTGTATGGGGACAGGGGAACTATGGCTACACCTTC. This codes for CASSVWGQGNYGYTF.